This T cell receptor (beta chain) was documented in a study of T cells in Graves' hyperthyroidism and ophthalmopathy. Those patients with uncontrolled infection, other autoimmune disease, pregnancy or lactation were excluded. The V end was cut by 4 bases, the J end by 9 bases, with 22 bases between. The CDR3 consists of 15 residues. Germline-derived CDR1 and CDR2 are ENHRY and SYGVKD. There are many counts of this clonotype. RNA transcripts provided the source from which TCR beta CDR3 regions were amplified. A first-round RT-PCR of the TCR CDR3 used the HTBI primer set. Using its own MiXCR run on the multiplex PCR reads, TCRdb lists one record per CDR3 protein. The sample comprises roughly 740,000 distinct CDR3 sequences, about a sixth of which are singletons, and under 9.5% rests with the top ten.

This sequence originates from a man younger than 35 with Graves' hyperthyroidism. The sample was blood. The gene calls are TRBV10-3 and TRBJ2-7, with D unresolved. This CDR3 is CAISGSPDSGGGQYF. The CDR3 region has the DNA TGTGCCATCAGTGGTTCGCCGGATTCAGGTGGCGGGCAGTACTTC.